What follows describes a single T cell receptor beta chain. The data were obtained in a study of T-cell memory formation after mild COVID-19. TCRdb reprocessed the 5' RACE reads with MiXCR, giving one entry per CDR3 protein. Of about 150,000 distinct CDR3 sequences detected, 13% appear once; the ten largest clones hold about 3.3%. Germline V gene sequence: CDR1 SEHNR, CDR2 FQNEAQ (reference sequence). The CDR3 runs to 12 residues. With 6 bases removed from V and 4 bases from J, the gap between germline ends came to 7 bases. V and J are TRBV7-9 and TRBJ2-1; no clear D gene. Sequenced material: PBMCs or a T cell subset sorted from them (not recorded which). The clonotype was recovered from a man between 18 and 29 years old who had mild COVID-19 (a few samples of this study predate the infection). Cell type and time point are not known. The CDR3 coding sequence is TGTGCCAGCAGTGGGGTTTACAATGAGCAGTTCTTC. It codes for CASSGVYNEQFF.